Shown below are 9 T cell receptor beta chains from a single sample sequenced in a study of T-cell memory formation after mild COVID-19. TCRdb analysed the 5' RACE reads with MiXCR anew, one entry per CDR3 protein. This table has more than 100,000 distinct CDR3 sequences, 5% to 6.5% appearing once. Sequencing input: PBMCs or a T cell subset sorted from them (not recorded which). These receptors were collected from an adult woman who had mild COVID-19 (a few samples of this study predate the infection). Cell type and time point are not known.

The V call is TRBV7-2, the J call TRBJ2-7, with D possibly called TRBD1 or TRBD2 (5 bases each). Germline CDR1 SGHTA, CDR2 FQGNSA. The length of the CDR3 is 15 residues. V shed 5 bases and J shed 3 bases, with 17 bases lying between them. The CDR3 spells CASSPGAARLYEQYF. CDR3 nucleotides: TGTGCCAGCAGCCCCGGGGCGGCAAGGCTCTACGAGCAGTACTTC. The whole variable domain, filled in from reference TRBV7-2 and TRBJ2-7, reads GAGVSQSPSNKVTEKGKDVELRCDPISGHTALYWYRQSLGQGLEFLIYFQGNSAPDKSGLPSDRFSAERTGGSVSTLTIQRTQQEDSAVYLCASSPGAARLYEQYFGPGTRLTVT.

This clonotype was detected only a few times. This rearrangement joins TRBV6-5 to TRBJ1-3; D possibly corresponds to TRBD1 (6 bases). Trimming removed 6 bases at V and 1 base at J, with 7 bases between. The CDR3 sequence is 13 residues long. CDR1 is MNHEY, CDR2 SVGAGI, per germline. The CDR3 DNA reads TGTGCCAGCAGGGACAGATCTGGAAACACCATATATTTT. This codes for CASRDRSGNTIYF.

The J gene is TRBJ2-3, the V gene TRBV6-1; the match to TRBD2 covers 13 bases. Germline CDR1 and CDR2: MNHNS and SASEGT. The CDR3 runs 16 residues. Germline trimming cut 6 bases from V and 1 base from J; bases unmatched to any gene: 4. CDR3 protein: CASSLGLAGRTDTQYF. The CDR3 bases are TGTGCCAGCAGCTTGGGACTAGCGGGGCGCACAGATACGCAGTATTTT.

This clonotype was detected many times. The rearrangement links TRBV20-1 to TRBJ2-6; either TRBD1 or TRBD2 may supply D (6 bases each). The CDR3 runs to 13 residues. V was shortened by 8 bases and J by 4 bases, with 12 bases between the two germline ends. Germline V gives CDR1 DFQATT, CDR2 SNEGSKA (reference sequence). This chain's CDR3 is CSSGARGANVLTF. The CDR3, as DNA: TGCAGTTCGGGGGCGAGAGGGGCCAACGTCCTGACTTTC.

The chain combines TRBV5-4 with TRBJ2-1, with a tentative D call TRBD1 (5 bases). V was clipped by 0 bases and J by 4 bases, with 11 bases between them. This CDR3 is built from 15 residues. Germline loops: CDR1 SGHNT, CDR2 YYREEE (reference sequence). CDR3 bases: TGTGCCAGCAGCTTGGACCAGGGTGGGTACAATGAGCAGTTCTTC. It specifies CASSLDQGGYNEQFF.

This clonotype was counted many times. The chain recombines TRBV7-2 with TRBJ2-5; TRBD1 agrees at 7 bases. Germline CDR1 reads SGHTA; CDR2 reads FQGNSA. The CDR3 covers 15 residues. Germline trimming cut 5 bases from V and 3 bases from J; bases unmatched to any gene: 9. CDR3 sequence reads: CASSLNRGSKETQYF. In DNA, the CDR3 is TGTGCCAGCAGCCTAAACAGGGGTAGCAAAGAGACCCAGTACTTC.

This clonotype was counted only a few times. CDR3 bases: TGTGCCAGCAGCGCGGGACAGCAGAACACTGAAGCTTTCTTT. Its protein is CASSAGQQNTEAFF. The rearrangement links TRBV7-9 to TRBJ1-1, with 7 bases lining up with TRBD1. The CDR3 is 14 amino acids. The germline V gene has CDR1 SEHNR and CDR2 FQNEAQ (reference sequence). V lost 5 bases to trimming and J lost 1 base; unmatched junction nucleotides: 4.

This clonotype was observed at least ten times. This chain connects TRBV20-1 to TRBJ1-5, with 8 bases fitting TRBD1. Germline V gene data show CDR1 as DFQATT and CDR2 as SNEGSKA (reference sequence). The CDR3 extends over 13 amino acids. J was trimmed by 7 bases and V by 6 bases; bases with no gene match: 8. This CDR3 reads CSAQDRATQPQHF. Written as DNA, the CDR3 is TGCAGTGCCCAGGACAGGGCCACCCAGCCCCAGCATTTT.

V usage is TRBV4-1 and J usage is TRBJ1-5; 7 bases agree with TRBD1. Germline V CDR1 and CDR2: MGHRA, YSYEKL. J was trimmed by 1 base and V by 3 bases; bases with no gene match: 3. There are 15 residues in the CDR3. CDR3 in DNA: TGCGCCAGCAGCCACCTGACAGGGAGCAATCAGCCCCAGCATTTT. Amino acids: CASSHLTGSNQPQHF.